This TCR beta chain emerged from a study of vaccination and CD4 T cells after COVID-19. Across the study: Recovered-phase convalescent patients showed SARS-CoV-2 positivity by nasal swab PCR; nine were mild, one severe. Each enrolled participant received a two-dose regimen of either BNT162b2 or mRNA-1273 vaccine. It was a median approximately 92 days after diagnosis, with a range of 35 to 161, that post-COVID samples were drawn. Post-vaccine sampling followed dose two by a median 72 days (range 14 to 241).

Treatment reported: approximately 9-day PBMC culture with coronavirus spike peptide pools or control peptides (ViraFEST assay). Concerning this clonotype itself: The antigen is unknown.

An Oncomine TCR Beta short-read assay was used to sequence the DNA from cultured CD4+ T cells. Each CDR3 protein is one row after TCRdb ran MiXCR on the PCR reads. Of around 20,000 distinct CDR3 sequences listed, under 60% were seen once; the top ten hold 9% to 10%. Germline assignment: CDR1 MNHNS and CDR2 SASEGT. The length of the CDR3 is 12 residues. V was clipped by 7 bases and J by 3 bases, with 9 bases between them. This specimen was CD4+ T cells from blood, cultured in vitro, taken after SARS-CoV-2 vaccination. The rearrangement uses TRBV6-1 and TRBJ1-1; no firm D call. The TCR comes from a human donor who had recovered from COVID-19. The CDR3 DNA reads TGTGCCAGCAACGGACGGTACACTGAAGCTTTCTTT. Translated: CASNGRYTEAFF.